The subject of this entry is one T cell receptor (beta chain). Its antigen remains unidentified. This record comes from a study of TIL therapy for anti-PD-1-resistant metastatic lung cancer. Study background: Patients then received nivolumab; progressors got lymphodepletion, TIL and IL-2. Findings and caveats of the study: Infused TIL clonotypes partially replaced the baseline blood repertoire, then decayed over months.

Indicated time point: pre-treatment sample, taken before nivolumab and TIL therapy. The immunoSEQ assay was v3. Libraries were sequenced to around 2 million read pairs (survey) or roughly 4.5-6 million (deep). TCRdb's copy holds only in-frame clones and misses some; the assay was immunoSEQ multiplex PCR. This table has roughly 46,000 clones, 65% to 90% appearing once. This clonotype was obtained from a person aged 25 to 80 with non-small cell lung cancer. The material sequenced was blood, taken at baseline.

The CDR3 sequence is CASSLESRENTEAFF. The CDR3 DNA reads TGTGCCAGCAGCTTGGAGAGCAGGGAGAACACTGAAGCTTTCTTT. V usage is TRBV11-1 and J usage is TRBJ1-1, with D possibly being TRBD1 (5 bases). The ends were cut back, 3 bases at V and 1 base at J, with 12 bases in the middle. This CDR3 is built from 15 residues. Looked up from germline, CDR1 is SGHAT and CDR2 is FQDESV (reference sequence).